This T cell receptor (beta chain) originates from a study of Graves' ophthalmopathy and Graves' hyperthyroidism. The CDR3 length is 16 residues. The V and J ends lost 1 base and 5 bases, in that order; junction bases with no gene match: 7. Germline V gene data show CDR1 as WSHSY and CDR2 as SAAADI. This clonotype was found many times. What it recognizes is unknown. Study-level findings and limits: Blood also contained most of the expanded thyroid clonotypes above 0.001 frequency.

Amplification from RNA transcripts yielded the TCR beta CDR3 regions. Second-round multiplex PCR followed a first-round RT-PCR using HTBI primers. TCRdb independently ran MiXCR on the multiplex PCR reads; one entry per CDR3 protein. Of some 750,000 distinct CDR3 sequences in the sample, 35% to 50% are singletons; the top ten hold 40% to 45%. What was sequenced was peripheral blood. The gene calls are TRBV10-2 and TRBJ2-5; 10 positions match TRBD1. The sequence derives from an adult man with Graves' ophthalmopathy. The CDR3 loop is CASSEWGQGLRETQYF. CDR3 sequence (DNA): TGCGCCAGCAGTGAGTGGGGACAGGGGCTGAGGGAGACCCAGTACTTC.